This T cell receptor beta chain emerged from a study of blood T cell repertoires in COVID-19. Across the study: T cells, B-cell-depleted T cells, or PBMCs provided the cDNA or gDNA that served as material.

The V gene's germline CDR1 is MNHEY and CDR2 SVGAGI. The CDR3 covers 13 residues. Trimming left V 6 bases short and J 2 bases short, with 10 bases between. Participants came from roughly 25 US areas, aged roughly 18 to 89 years. Assignment of participants to cohorts was predicated upon participant-reported clinical history. TCRdb's copy holds only in-frame clones and misses some; the assay was immunoSEQ multiplex PCR. This repertoire shows roughly 190,000 clones, around 91% found once; its top ten account for roughly 0.77%. Sequencing used PBMCs or T cells enriched from blood (not recorded which). The chain employs TRBV6-5 and TRBJ2-5, with D tentatively TRBD2 (6 bases). This clonotype originated in a woman under 30 who had recovered from COVID-19. The CDR3 reads CASRSAGQETQYF. CDR3 in DNA: TGTGCCAGCAGATCGGCGGGGCAAGAGACCCAGTACTTC.